This TCR beta chain was sequenced in a study of shared clonotypes between healthy human individuals. Data came from immunoSEQ multiplex PCR; TCRdb stores just in-frame clones and leaves some out. The sample shows some 2.4 million clones, approximately 94% of them seen only once. Only Caucasian adults living in Nashville, Tennessee served as donors. Per germline, CDR1 MDHEN and CDR2 SYDVKM. V dropped 3 bases and J dropped 2 bases, with 10 bases sitting between them. The length of the CDR3 is 14 residues. The sequence was obtained from a man younger than 35 in good health. Some clones in this sample may be carry-over from other donors' samples. Source material: naive CD4+ T cells from PBMCs. Subset described: CD45RA+ positively selected. The chain links TRBV28 to TRBJ2-5; D ambiguous. CDR3 DNA sequence: TGTGCCAGCAGTTTTAGGCAGGCACAAGAGACCCAGTACTTC. Translated: CASSFRQAQETQYF.